This T cell receptor (beta chain) came from a study of blood T cell repertoires in COVID-19. On the study more broadly: PBMCs, B-cell-depleted T cells, or T cells were the source of the cDNA or gDNA that made up the material.

Recruited during active infection, patients (from Seattle) were subsequently followed longitudinally. The CDR3 spans 14 residues. Trimming pared 7 bases from V and 2 bases from J, leaving 15 bases between. From germline, CDR1 is SGHRS and CDR2 YFSETQ. How the authors handled the data: Estimation of nucleated cell counts was performed using reference gene primer amplification. The data were produced by immunoSEQ multiplex PCR, yet TCRdb's version contains in-frame clones alone and is incomplete. The V and J calls and clone size were taken over from that table, and D and trimming were inferred from the DNA. The sample includes about 480,000 clones, about 89% of them seen just once.

The chain couples TRBV5-1 to TRBJ1-1, with D perhaps matching TRBD1 (6 bases). The sample was peripheral blood. This clonotype was obtained from a woman in her forties or fifties with COVID-19, enrolled during active disease. The CDR3 bases are TGCGCCAGCCAACCCGGACAGCTAAACACTGAAGCTTTCTTT. Amino acids: CASQPGQLNTEAFF.